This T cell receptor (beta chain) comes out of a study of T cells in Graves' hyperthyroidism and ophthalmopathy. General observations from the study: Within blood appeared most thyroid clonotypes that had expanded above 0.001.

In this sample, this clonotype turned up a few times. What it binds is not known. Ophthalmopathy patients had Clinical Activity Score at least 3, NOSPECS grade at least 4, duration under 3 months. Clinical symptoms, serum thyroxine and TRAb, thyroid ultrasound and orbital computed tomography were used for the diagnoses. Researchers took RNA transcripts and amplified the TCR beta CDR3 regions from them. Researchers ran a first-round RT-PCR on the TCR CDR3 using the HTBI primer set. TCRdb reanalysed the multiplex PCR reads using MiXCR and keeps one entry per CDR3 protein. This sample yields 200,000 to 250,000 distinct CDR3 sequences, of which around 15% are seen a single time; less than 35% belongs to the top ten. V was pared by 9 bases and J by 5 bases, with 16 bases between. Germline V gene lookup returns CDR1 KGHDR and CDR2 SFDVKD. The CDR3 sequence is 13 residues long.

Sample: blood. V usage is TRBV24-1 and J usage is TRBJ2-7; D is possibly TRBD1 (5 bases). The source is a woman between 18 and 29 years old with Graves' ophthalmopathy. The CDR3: CATSLNWGHEQYF. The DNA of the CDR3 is TGTGCCACCTCTCTTAATTGGGGCCACGAGCAGTACTTC.